This T cell receptor beta chain was documented in a study of T cell responses to AZD1222 COVID-19 vaccine. Germline V gene lookup returns CDR1 MNHNY and CDR2 SVGAGI (reference sequence). The trim removed 7 bases at V and 5 bases at J, leaving 4 bases unmatched. The CDR3 contains 12 residues. This table comes from immunoSEQ multiplex PCR, and its TCRdb copy is limited to in-frame clones, with some not included. The sample yields about 98,000 clones, approximately 91% seen once. This chain links TRBV6-6 with TRBJ2-5, with 7 nucleotides matching TRBD1. The sample was peripheral blood, taken on day 0 of AZD1222 vaccination. This receptor was taken from an adult in good health. CDR3 in DNA: TGTGCCAGCAAACAGGGGCCGGAGACCCAGTACTTC. Residues: CASKQGPETQYF.